What follows are 14 T cell receptor beta chains derived from one specimen sequenced in a study of T cells after yellow fever vaccination. TCRdb analysed the 5' RACE reads with MiXCR anew, one entry per CDR3 protein. The sample lists 100,000 to 150,000 distinct CDR3 sequences, around 15% occurring once. Sequences were derived from CD8+ T cells sorted from PBMCs, sampled 5 days after the yellow fever booster vaccination. Receptors were obtained from a man between 18 and 35 years old who received the YFV17D yellow fever vaccine.

This clonotype showed up just a few times. The chain carries TRBV20-1 and TRBJ1-2; D is possibly TRBD1 (6 bases). In germline, CDR1 is DFQATT, CDR2 SNEGSKA (reference sequence). The CDR3 is made up of 13 amino acids. The V gene lost 1 base and the J gene lost 7 bases, with 13 bases spanning the gap. Here the CDR3 reads CSARAGERPGYTF. CDR3 sequence (DNA): TGCAGTGCTAGAGCAGGGGAGCGTCCTGGCTACACCTTC.

V usage is TRBV15 and J usage is TRBJ2-7; the D gene could be TRBD1 or TRBD2 (5 bases each). The CDR3 is 15 amino acids. The V gene lost 1 base and the J gene lost 2 bases, with 12 bases spanning the gap. Per germline, CDR1 LNHNV and CDR2 YYDKDF (reference sequence). This CDR3 reads CATSRAGDPPYEQYF. CDR3 nucleotide sequence: TGTGCCACCAGCAGAGCCGGGGACCCTCCCTACGAGCAGTACTTC.

The rearrangement links TRBV6-2 or TRBV6-3 to TRBJ1-1; TRBD1 is a possible D gene (5 bases). This CDR3 has 15 residues. Germline-derived CDR1 and CDR2 are MNHEY and SVGEGT. Trimming removed 2 bases at V and 3 bases at J, with 13 bases between. CDR3 nucleotide sequence: TGTGCCAGCAGTTACACGCGGGGCACGCACACTGAAGCTTTCTTT. Protein product: CASSYTRGTHTEAFF.

This clonotype was seen ten or more times. The V gene is TRBV12-3 or TRBV12-4, the J gene TRBJ2-3; TRBD1 agrees at 7 bases. CDR3 length: 14 residues. V was clipped by 8 bases and J by 2 bases; unmatched bases: 7. DNA for the CDR3: TGTGCCAGCCTACAGGGGACCCACACAGATACGCAGTATTTT. Its translation: CASLQGTHTDTQYF.

The rearrangement joins TRBV27 to TRBJ1-5; D unclear. The length of the CDR3 is 15 residues. The germline V gene encodes CDR1 MNHEY and CDR2 SMNVEV (reference sequence). Deletions cut 3 bases from V and 1 base from J, with 10 bases between. CDR3 nucleotide sequence: TGTGCCAGCAGTTTTAAGAGGGCGAGCAATCAGCCCCAGCATTTT. This encodes CASSFKRASNQPQHF.

Many counts were recorded for this clonotype. The chain recombines TRBV4-1 with TRBJ2-2; unclear D gene. Deletions cut 2 bases from V and 2 bases from J, with 6 bases between. Germline-derived CDR1 and CDR2 are MGHRA and YSYEKL. This CDR3 has 14 amino acids. This CDR3 is CASSQQDNTGELFF. CDR3 bases: TGCGCCAGCAGCCAACAGGACAACACCGGGGAGCTGTTTTTT.

The V gene is TRBV19, the J gene TRBJ2-7; a weak D match, TRBD1 (5 bases). V lost 5 bases and J lost 6, with 11 bases in between. The CDR3 runs 12 residues. The germline gives CDR1 LNHDA, CDR2 SQIVND (reference sequence). For the CDR3, the DNA is TGTGCCAGTAGTCCAGGGATTGCCGAGCAGTACTTC. This sequence encodes CASSPGIAEQYF.

This clonotype was seen a handful of times. This sequence joins TRBV6-5 and TRBJ2-7; TRBD2 is a possible D gene (6 bases). Between the trimmed V and J ends, which lost 7 bases and 3 bases, there was a span of 13 bases. CDR1 is MNHEY, CDR2 SVGAGI, per germline. The CDR3 runs 13 residues. The CDR3 region is CASTDGGIYEQYF. The CDR3 nucleotides read TGTGCCAGCACCGACGGGGGAATCTACGAGCAGTACTTC.

The chain employs TRBV4-2 and TRBJ2-4; D ambiguous. The length of the CDR3 is 17 residues. From germline, CDR1 is LGHNA and CDR2 YNFKEQ. Trimming removed 4 bases from V and 0 bases from J, with 16 bases in between. The CDR3 nucleotides read TGTGCCAGCAGCCTATTTGGGCCGGGTTTAGCCAAAAACATTCAGTACTTC. It translates to CASSLFGPGLAKNIQYF.

V and J are TRBV3-1 and TRBJ2-1; 7 bases align to TRBD2. The germline gives CDR1 LGHDT, CDR2 YNNKEL (reference sequence). Trimming cost V 2 bases and J 10 bases; bases outside gene matches: 14. The length of the CDR3 is 16 residues. DNA for the CDR3: TGTGCCAGCAGCCAACCCCCGGCTTGGGGGGGGGAGGAGCAGTTCTTC. Translated: CASSQPPAWGGEEQFF.

This clonotype has a handful of counts. The chain couples TRBV7-9 to TRBJ2-1, with TRBD2 as a possible D gene (5 bases). The CDR3 sequence is 13 residues long. V was clipped by 5 bases and J by 9 bases, with 14 bases between them. Germline V gene data show CDR1 as SEHNR and CDR2 as FQNEAQ (reference sequence). The CDR3 nucleotides read TGTGCCAGCAGCCCGAGAGGGTCGGGTGAGCAGTTCTTC. This codes for CASSPRGSGEQFF.

The chain joins TRBV19 to TRBJ2-7; a possible D gene is TRBD1 (6 bases). This CDR3 is built from 15 residues. Per germline, CDR1 LNHDA and CDR2 SQIVND (reference sequence). V was clipped by 3 bases and J by 5 bases, with 17 bases between them. The CDR3 sequence is CASSMVWGLIDEQYF. In DNA form, the CDR3 reads TGTGCCAGTAGTATGGTCTGGGGGCTTATTGACGAGCAGTACTTC.

At least ten counts were recorded for this clonotype. The V gene is TRBV6-5, the J gene TRBJ2-1, with TRBD2 as a possible D gene (5 bases). The CDR3 has 14 amino acids. The germline gives CDR1 MNHEY, CDR2 SVGAGI. Trimming took off 0 bases at V and 8 bases at J, with 11 bases between the two ends. The chain's CDR3 is CASSYSVTGDEQFF. The CDR3 DNA is TGTGCCAGCAGTTACTCTGTAACCGGGGATGAGCAGTTCTTC.

The table lists this clonotype with a few counts. This sequence joins TRBV4-1 and TRBJ2-3; a possible D gene is TRBD2 (6 bases). CDR1 is MGHRA and CDR2 is YSYEKL in the germline V gene. The V gene lost 0 bases and the J gene lost 5 bases, with 15 bases spanning the gap. This CDR3 is 16 amino acids long. CDR3 sequence (DNA): TGCGCCAGCAGCCAAGATCGGTGGGACTCAAAAGATACGCAGTATTTT. Translating it yields CASSQDRWDSKDTQYF.